The rows below give T cell receptor beta chains drawn from one sample of a study of blood T cell repertoires in COVID-19. Sequencing was performed with immunoSEQ multiplex PCR; in TCRdb, only in-frame clones are kept and a portion is missing. The data show some 14,000 clones, roughly 73% seen once. Sequenced sample: peripheral blood. Receptors originate from a boy younger than 10 with active or convalescent COVID-19. CDR3s include the opening cysteine and the closing phenylalanine or tryptophan. A D gene is named only where the DNA matches it firmly. Only some rows state a clone size, as once, few, many or a class for expanded clones.

d_call clone_size j_call v_call cdr3_aa cdr3_nt
. few TRBJ2-1 TRBV9 CASSVGYNEQFF TGTGCCAGCAGCGTCGGCTACAATGAGCAGTTCTTC
TRBD2 . TRBJ2-7 TRBV12-3/TRBV12-4 CASSFGGAGEQYF TGTGCCAGCAGCTTCGGGGGGGCTGGCGAGCAGTACTTC
. . TRBJ1-2 TRBV27 CASSFGTGNYGYTF TGTGCCAGCAGTTTTGGAACAGGCAACTATGGCTACACCTTC
TRBD1 . TRBJ1-2 TRBV27 CASSFFPGQDYYGYTF TGTGCCAGCAGTTTTTTTCCGGGACAGGACTACTATGGCTACACCTTC
. . TRBJ1-6 TRBV28 CASQAGGASYNSPLHF TGTGCCAGCCAGGCGGGGGGCGCTTCCTATAATTCACCCCTCCACTTT
TRBD1 . TRBJ1-1 TRBV27 CASSLVGRGTEAFF TGTGCCAGCAGTTTAGTGGGCAGGGGGACTGAAGCTTTCTTT
TRBD2 . TRBJ2-2 TRBV3-1/TRBV3-2 CASSRGSGGRIGELFF TGTGCCAGCAGCCGTGGTAGCGGGGGAAGGATTGGGGAGCTGTTTTTT
. . TRBJ1-2 TRBV3-1/TRBV3-2 CASSQERERYTF TGTGCCAGCAGCCAAGAGAGGGAACGCTACACCTTC
TRBD2 . TRBJ2-2 TRBV28 CASTNQGLAGSNTGELFF TGTGCCAGCACTAACCAGGGACTAGCGGGATCGAACACCGGGGAGCTGTTTTTT
. . TRBJ2-7 TRBV30 CAWSVLRGREQYF TGTGCCTGGAGTGTACTCAGAGGGAGGGAGCAGTACTTC
TRBD2 . TRBJ2-1 TRBV2 CASSALGLAYNEQFF TGTGCCAGCAGTGCCCTGGGACTAGCCTACAATGAGCAGTTCTTC
TRBD2 few TRBJ2-3 TRBV19 CASGQQRGGTDTQYF TGTGCCAGTGGTCAACAGCGGGGGGGCACAGATACGCAGTATTTT
. few TRBJ2-7 TRBV21-1 CASSKGDSYEQYF TGTGCCAGCAGCAAAGGCGACAGCTACGAGCAGTACTTC
TRBD2 few TRBJ2-7 TRBV7-2 CASSSGTRNEQYF TGTGCCAGCAGCTCCGGGACTAGAAACGAGCAGTACTTC
. . TRBJ1-1 TRBV10-1 CASSGTNTEAFF TGCGCCAGCAGTGGAACAAACACTGAAGCTTTCTTT
. . TRBJ1-1 TRBV6-5 CASSIGTVAFF TGTGCCAGCAGTATTGGGACTGTAGCTTTCTTT
. . TRBJ2-1 TRBV2 CASVRYNEQFF TGTGCCAGCGTGCGATACAATGAGCAGTTCTTC